The 3 T cell receptor beta chains below come from one sample, sequenced in a study of blood T cell repertoires in COVID-19. The protocol was immunoSEQ multiplex PCR, while the TCRdb copy is restricted to in-frame clones and leaves out a portion. Of approximately 250,000 clones listed, approximately 80% are singletons. Sequenced sample: peripheral blood. Receptor source: a woman in her fifties or sixties with acute or convalescent COVID-19.

This chain links TRBV5-6 with TRBJ1-2; 9 bases fit TRBD1. The CDR3 totals 13 residues. Germline V CDR1 and CDR2: SGHDT, YYEEEE. V was clipped by 5 bases and J by 5 bases; unmatched bases: 4. This CDR3 reads CASSQQGAYGYTF. CDR3 DNA sequence: TGTGCCAGCAGTCAACAGGGGGCATATGGCTACACCTTC.

V usage is TRBV30 and J usage is TRBJ1-4; possibly TRBD1 for D (6 bases). Trimming removed 3 bases at V and 8 bases at J, with 16 bases between. The germline V gene has CDR1 GTSNPN and CDR2 SVGIG (reference sequence). This CDR3 has 14 amino acids. The CDR3 spells CAWSQTGRGEKLFF. As DNA, the CDR3 is TGTGCCTGGAGCCAAACAGGGAGAGGAGAAAAACTGTTTTTT.

The V call is TRBV5-4, the J call TRBJ1-1; D remains ambiguous. With 0 bases removed from V and 0 bases from J, the gap between germline ends came to 6 bases. Germline assignment: CDR1 SGHNT and CDR2 YYREEE (reference sequence). The CDR3 has 14 residues. In DNA, the CDR3 is TGTGCCAGCAGCTTGGCGAGGCTGAACACTGAAGCTTTCTTT. Residues: CASSLARLNTEAFF. The full variable domain, in which reference TRBV5-4 and TRBJ1-1 provide the parts outside the CDR3, is ETGVTQSPTHLIKTRGQQVTLRCSSQSGHNTVSWYQQALGQGPQFIFQYYREEENGRGNFPPRFSGLQFPNYSSELNVNALELDDSALYLCASSLARLNTEAFFGQGTRLTVV.